The T cell receptor beta chain described here comes from a study of T cells in localized non-small cell lung cancer. This CDR3 spans 11 amino acids. Germline V CDR1 and CDR2: SEHNR, FQNEAQ (reference sequence). The ends were cut back, 8 bases at V and 3 bases at J, with 4 bases in the middle. A few counts support this clone. This table comes from immunoSEQ multiplex PCR, and its TCRdb copy is limited to in-frame clones, with some not included. Altogether fewer than 100,000 clones are present, over 75% being singletons, with the ten largest covering more than 9%. Material: peripheral blood, obtained before any cancer treatment. The source is a female donor over 55 with stage I lung adenocarcinoma. This rearrangement joins TRBV7-9 to TRBJ2-2; unclear D gene. As DNA, the CDR3 is TGTGCCAGCCGCTACACCGGGGAGCTGTTTTTT. Translation gives CASRYTGELFF.